This T cell receptor (beta chain) was observed in a study of T cell responses to AZD1222 COVID-19 vaccine. Study outcomes and limitations: Only after the peak T cell response were repertoires sampled. Baseline serostatus was positive in only a handful of AZD1222 recipients. Possibly, clonal diversity was underestimated; donors were largely white British and included more females. Spike-specific TCR breadth and depth grew following two AZD1222 doses.

Germline CDR1 SNHLY, CDR2 FYNNEI. The CDR3 consists of 11 residues. Trimming pared 5 bases from V and 14 bases from J, leaving 13 bases between. This clone was recorded a few times. The antigen is undetermined. Method: immunoSEQ multiplex PCR; TCRdb's copy keeps in-frame clones and lacks some. The table records some 120,000 clones, 93% of them present only once. Source: peripheral blood, taken on day 0 of AZD1222 vaccination. This sequence joins TRBV2 and TRBJ2-1; possibly TRBD1 for D (6 bases). This clonotype was obtained from an adult in good health. The chain's CDR3 is CASSTGFFEFF. The CDR3 coding sequence is TGTGCCAGCAGTACAGGGTTTTTTGAGTTCTTC.